This TCR beta chain was documented in a study of blood T cell repertoires in COVID-19. Overall study: Collection of acute and convalescent COVID-19 samples took place in the United States, Italy and Spain.

Profiling relied on immunoSEQ multiplex PCR, and the TCRdb table lists in-frame clones only, not all of them. The sample has about 190,000 clones, roughly 91% seen once. The CDR3 length is 18 residues. The V segment lost 0 bases and the J segment 3 bases; nucleotides outside the gene matches: 11. The germline V gene encodes CDR1 GTSNPN and CDR2 SVGIG (reference sequence). This TCR derives from a man aged 40-49 years with active or convalescent COVID-19. The chain recombines TRBV30 with TRBJ2-4; 10 positions agree with TRBD2. The sequenced sample consisted of peripheral blood. In nucleotides, the CDR3 is TGTGCCTGGAGTGTTGCTCAGCGGGAGGGCCGAGGCAAAAACATTCAGTACTTC. Residues: CAWSVAQREGRGKNIQYF.